This T cell receptor (beta chain) was sequenced for a study of vaccination and CD4 T cells after COVID-19. The CDR3 runs to 16 residues. Germline CDR1 is DFQATT and CDR2 is SNEGSKA (reference sequence). Trimming stripped 6 bases from V and 3 bases from J, with 21 bases between. The Oncomine TCR Beta short-read assay was applied to DNA of cultured CD4+ T cells. TCRdb re-analysed the PCR reads in MiXCR, keeping a single row per CDR3 protein. The sample carries 1,500 to 2,500 distinct CDR3 sequences, approximately 68% recorded once. Treatment indicated: roughly nine-day PBMC culture with coronavirus spike peptide pools or control peptides (ViraFEST assay). About this clonotype itself: Its antigen is not known.

Source: CD4+ T cells from blood, cultured in vitro, taken after SARS-CoV-2 vaccination. The clonotype comes from a human donor who had recovered from COVID-19. The chain is built from TRBV20-1 and TRBJ1-3; TRBD1 might be the D (5 bases). CDR3 sequence reads: CSALGEWGNGGNTIYF. CDR3 coding DNA: TGCAGTGCCTTAGGAGAATGGGGGAATGGTGGAAACACCATATATTTT.